This T cell receptor (beta chain) was documented in a study of blood T cell repertoires in COVID-19. Turning to the study itself: Italy, Spain and the United States were the sources of the convalescent and acute COVID-19 samples.

Repertoires were generated with immunoSEQ multiplex PCR, while TCRdb's copy carries only in-frame clones and drops some. The repertoire consists of 250,000 to 300,000 clones, with approximately 84% occurring once and the leading ten covering 3.4%. Trimming removed 4 bases from V and 5 bases from J; junction bases left unmatched: 8. This CDR3 contains 15 residues. Looked up from germline, CDR1 is MRHNA and CDR2 is SNTAGT. The chain recombines TRBV6-4 with TRBJ1-2; 9 bases match TRBD1. This clonotype originated in a man aged 45-65 years who had recovered from COVID-19. Sequenced material: PBMCs or T cells enriched from blood (not recorded which). CDR3 sequence: CASSAVTGGSYGYTF. CDR3 DNA: TGTGCCAGCAGTGCCGTAACAGGGGGCTCTTATGGCTACACCTTC.